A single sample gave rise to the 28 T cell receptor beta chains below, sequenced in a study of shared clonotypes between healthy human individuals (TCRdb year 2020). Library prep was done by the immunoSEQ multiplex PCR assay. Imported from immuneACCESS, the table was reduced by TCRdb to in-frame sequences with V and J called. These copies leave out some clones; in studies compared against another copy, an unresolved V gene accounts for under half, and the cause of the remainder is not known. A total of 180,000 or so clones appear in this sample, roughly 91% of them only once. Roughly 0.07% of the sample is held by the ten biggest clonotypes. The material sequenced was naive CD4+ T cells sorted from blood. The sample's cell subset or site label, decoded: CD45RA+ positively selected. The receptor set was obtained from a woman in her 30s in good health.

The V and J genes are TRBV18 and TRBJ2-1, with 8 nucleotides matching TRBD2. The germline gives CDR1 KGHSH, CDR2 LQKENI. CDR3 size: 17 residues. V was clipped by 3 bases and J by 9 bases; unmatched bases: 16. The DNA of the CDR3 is TGTGCCAGCTCACCTCCGAATATCGCGGGAGGAGGTACTGAGCAGTTCTTC. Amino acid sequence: CASSPPNIAGGGTEQFF.

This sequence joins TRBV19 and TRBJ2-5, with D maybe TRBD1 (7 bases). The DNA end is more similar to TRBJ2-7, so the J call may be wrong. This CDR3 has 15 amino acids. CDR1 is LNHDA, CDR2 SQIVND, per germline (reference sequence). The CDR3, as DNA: TGTGCCAGTGGGGGGACAGTGTTTAGGAGAGACGAGCAGTACTTC. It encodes CASGGTVFRRDEQYF.

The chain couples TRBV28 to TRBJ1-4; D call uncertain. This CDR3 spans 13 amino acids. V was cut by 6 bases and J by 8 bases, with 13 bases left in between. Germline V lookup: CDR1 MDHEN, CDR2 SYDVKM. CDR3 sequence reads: CASRGTGPEKLFF. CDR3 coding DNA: TGTGCCAGCAGGGGCACCGGCCCCGAAAAACTGTTTTTT.

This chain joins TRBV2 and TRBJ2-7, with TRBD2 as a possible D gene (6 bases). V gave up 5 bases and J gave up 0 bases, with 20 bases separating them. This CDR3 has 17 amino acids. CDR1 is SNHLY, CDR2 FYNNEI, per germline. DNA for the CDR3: TGTGCCAGCAGTCGTCTTCCTCCGGGACTCAGCTCCTACGAGCAGTACTTC. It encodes CASSRLPPGLSSYEQYF.

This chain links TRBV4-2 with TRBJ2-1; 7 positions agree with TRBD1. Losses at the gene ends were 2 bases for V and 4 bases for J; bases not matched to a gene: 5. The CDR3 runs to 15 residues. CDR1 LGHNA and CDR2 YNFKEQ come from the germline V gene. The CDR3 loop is CASSQRDSEYNEQFF. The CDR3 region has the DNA TGTGCCAGCAGCCAAAGGGACAGCGAGTACAATGAGCAGTTCTTC.

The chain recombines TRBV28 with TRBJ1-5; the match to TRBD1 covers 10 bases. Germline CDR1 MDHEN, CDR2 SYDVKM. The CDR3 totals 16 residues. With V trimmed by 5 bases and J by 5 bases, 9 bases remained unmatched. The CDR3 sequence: CASSPTTGGVHQPQHF. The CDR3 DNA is TGTGCCAGCAGTCCAACGACAGGGGGCGTCCATCAGCCCCAGCATTTT.

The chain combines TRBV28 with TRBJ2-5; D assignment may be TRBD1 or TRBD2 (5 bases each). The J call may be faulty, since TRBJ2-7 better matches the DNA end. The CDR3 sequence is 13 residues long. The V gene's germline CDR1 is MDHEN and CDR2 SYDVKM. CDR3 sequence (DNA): TGTGCCAGCAGTTCCGGGGACCGGGTCGAGCAGTACTTC. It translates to CASSSGDRVEQYF.

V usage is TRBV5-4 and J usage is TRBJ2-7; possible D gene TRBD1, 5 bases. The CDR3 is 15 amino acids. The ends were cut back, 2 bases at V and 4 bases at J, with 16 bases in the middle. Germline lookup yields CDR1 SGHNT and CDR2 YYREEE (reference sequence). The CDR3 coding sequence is TGTGCCAGCAGCTTCGGGCAGGGTTTTTCTTACGAGCAGTACTTC. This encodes CASSFGQGFSYEQYF.

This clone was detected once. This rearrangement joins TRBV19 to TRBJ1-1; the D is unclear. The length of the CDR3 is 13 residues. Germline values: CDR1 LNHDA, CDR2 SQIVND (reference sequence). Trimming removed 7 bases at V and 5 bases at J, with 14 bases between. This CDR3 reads CASTRPPRTEAFF. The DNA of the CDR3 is TGTGCCAGTACCCGACCCCCACGGACTGAAGCTTTCTTT.

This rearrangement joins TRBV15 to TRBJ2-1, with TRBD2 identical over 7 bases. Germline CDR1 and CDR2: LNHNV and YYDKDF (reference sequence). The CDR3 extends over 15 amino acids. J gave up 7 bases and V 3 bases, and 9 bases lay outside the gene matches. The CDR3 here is CATSSSGSQRNEQFF. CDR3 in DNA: TGTGCCACCAGCAGTAGCGGGTCCCAAAGGAATGAGCAGTTCTTC.

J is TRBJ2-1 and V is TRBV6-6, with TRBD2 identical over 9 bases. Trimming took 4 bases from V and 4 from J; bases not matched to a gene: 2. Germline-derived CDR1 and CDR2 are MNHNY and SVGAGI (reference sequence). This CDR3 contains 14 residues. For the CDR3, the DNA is TGTGCCAGCAGTTCTAGCGGGGTTTACAATGAGCAGTTCTTC. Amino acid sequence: CASSSSGVYNEQFF.

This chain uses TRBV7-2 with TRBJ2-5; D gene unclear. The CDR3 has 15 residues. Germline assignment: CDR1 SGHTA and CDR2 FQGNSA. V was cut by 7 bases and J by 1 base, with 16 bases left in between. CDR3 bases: TGTGCCAGCACTCCACATGGGTTAGGCCAAGAGACCCAGTACTTC. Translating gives CASTPHGLGQETQYF. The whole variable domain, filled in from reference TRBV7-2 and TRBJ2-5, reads GAGVSQSPSNKVTEKGKDVELRCDPISGHTALYWYRQSLGQGLEFLIYFQGNSAPDKSGLPSDRFSAERTGGSVSTLTIQRTQQEDSAVYLCASTPHGLGQETQYFGPGTRLLVL.

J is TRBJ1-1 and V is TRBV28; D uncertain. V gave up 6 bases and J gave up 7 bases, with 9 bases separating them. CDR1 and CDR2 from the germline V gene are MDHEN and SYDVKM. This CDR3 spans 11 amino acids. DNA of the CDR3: TGTGCCAGCAGCCTGTGGGGTGAAGCTTTCTTT. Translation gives CASSLWGEAFF. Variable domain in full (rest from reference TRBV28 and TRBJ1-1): DVKVTQSSRYLVKRTGEKVFLECVQDMDHENMFWYRQDPGLGLRLIYFSYDVKMKEKGDIPEGYSVSREKKERFSLILESASTNQTSMYLCASSLWGEAFFGQGTRLTVV.

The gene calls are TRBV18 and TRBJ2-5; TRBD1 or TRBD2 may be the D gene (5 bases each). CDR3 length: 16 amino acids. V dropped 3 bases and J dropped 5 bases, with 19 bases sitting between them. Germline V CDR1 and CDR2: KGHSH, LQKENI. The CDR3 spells CASSPAGIRAGETQYF. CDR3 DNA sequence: TGTGCCAGCTCACCCGCCGGGATCAGAGCAGGGGAGACCCAGTACTTC. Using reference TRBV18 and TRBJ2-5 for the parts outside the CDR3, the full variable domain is NAGVMQNPRHLVRRRGQEARLRCSPMKGHSHVYWYRQLPEEGLKFMVYLQKENIIDESGMPKERFSAEFPKEGPSILRIQQVVRGDSAAYFCASSPAGIRAGETQYFGPGTRLLVL.

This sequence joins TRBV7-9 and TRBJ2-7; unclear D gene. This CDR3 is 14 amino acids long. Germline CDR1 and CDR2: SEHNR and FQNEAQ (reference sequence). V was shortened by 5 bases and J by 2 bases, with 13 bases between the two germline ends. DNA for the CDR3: TGTGCCAGCAGCCCCCCCGGACGGGCCTACGAGCAGTACTTC. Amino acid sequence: CASSPPGRAYEQYF.

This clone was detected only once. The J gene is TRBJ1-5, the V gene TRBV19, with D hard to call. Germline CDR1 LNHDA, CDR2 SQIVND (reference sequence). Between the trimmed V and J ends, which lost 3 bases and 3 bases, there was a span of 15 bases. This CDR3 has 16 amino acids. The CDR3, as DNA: TGTGCCAGTAGTATTTTGAGTAAGGGTAACAATCAGCCCCAGCATTTT. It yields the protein CASSILSKGNNQPQHF.

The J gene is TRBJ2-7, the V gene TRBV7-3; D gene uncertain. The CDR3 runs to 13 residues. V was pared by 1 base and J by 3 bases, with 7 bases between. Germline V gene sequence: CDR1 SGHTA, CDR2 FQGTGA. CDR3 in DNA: TGTGCCAGCAGCTTAAATCCAGGCTACGAGCAGTACTTC. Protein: CASSLNPGYEQYF. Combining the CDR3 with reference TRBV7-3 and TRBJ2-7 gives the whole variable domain GAGVSQTPSNKVTEKGKYVELRCDPISGHTALYWYRQSLGQGPEFLIYFQGTGAADDSGLPNDRFFAVRPEGSVSTLKIQRTERGDSAVYLCASSLNPGYEQYFGPGTRLTVT.

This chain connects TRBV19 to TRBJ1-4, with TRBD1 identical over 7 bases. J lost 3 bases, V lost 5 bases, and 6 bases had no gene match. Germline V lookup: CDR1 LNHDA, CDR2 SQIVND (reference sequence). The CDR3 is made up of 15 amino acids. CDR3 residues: CASSWDSTPNEKLFF. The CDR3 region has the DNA TGTGCCAGTAGTTGGGACAGTACCCCTAATGAAAAACTGTTTTTT. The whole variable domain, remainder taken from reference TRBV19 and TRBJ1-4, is DGGITQSPKYLFRKEGQNVTLSCEQNLNHDAMYWYRQDPGQGLRLIYYSQIVNDFQKGDIAEGYSVSREKKESFPLTVTSAQKNPTAFYLCASSWDSTPNEKLFFGSGTQLSVL.

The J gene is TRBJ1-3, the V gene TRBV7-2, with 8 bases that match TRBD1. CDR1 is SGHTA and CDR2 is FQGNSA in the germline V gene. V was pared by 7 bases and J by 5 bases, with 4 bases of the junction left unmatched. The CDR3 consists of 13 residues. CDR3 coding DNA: TGTGCCAGCACCCAGGGGGCGCGAAACACCATATATTTT. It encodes CASTQGARNTIYF.

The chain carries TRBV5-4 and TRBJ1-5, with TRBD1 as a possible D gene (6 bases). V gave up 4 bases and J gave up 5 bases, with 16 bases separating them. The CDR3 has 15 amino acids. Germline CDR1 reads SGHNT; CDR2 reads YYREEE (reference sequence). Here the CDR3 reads CASSENPGAYQPQHF. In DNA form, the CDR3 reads TGTGCCAGCAGCGAGAATCCGGGGGCCTATCAGCCCCAGCATTTT.

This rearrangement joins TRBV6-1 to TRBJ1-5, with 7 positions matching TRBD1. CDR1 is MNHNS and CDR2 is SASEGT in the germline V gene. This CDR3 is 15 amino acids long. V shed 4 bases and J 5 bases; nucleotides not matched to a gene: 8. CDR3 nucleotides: TGTGCCAGCAGTGCTTACCGGACAGGTGATCAGCCCCAGCATTTT. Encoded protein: CASSAYRTGDQPQHF.

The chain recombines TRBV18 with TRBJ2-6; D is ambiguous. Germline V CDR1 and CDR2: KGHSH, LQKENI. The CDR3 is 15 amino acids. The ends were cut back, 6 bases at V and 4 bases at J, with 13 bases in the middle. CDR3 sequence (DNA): TGTGCCAGCTCTCCGGTCCCGAGCGGGGCCAACGTCCTGACTTTC. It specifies CASSPVPSGANVLTF.

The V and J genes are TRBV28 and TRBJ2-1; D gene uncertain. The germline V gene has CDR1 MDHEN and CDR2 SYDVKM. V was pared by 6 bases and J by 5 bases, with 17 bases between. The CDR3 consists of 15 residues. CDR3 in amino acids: CASRGSGIKHNEQFF. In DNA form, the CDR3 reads TGTGCCAGCAGAGGAAGTGGGATCAAACACAATGAGCAGTTCTTC.

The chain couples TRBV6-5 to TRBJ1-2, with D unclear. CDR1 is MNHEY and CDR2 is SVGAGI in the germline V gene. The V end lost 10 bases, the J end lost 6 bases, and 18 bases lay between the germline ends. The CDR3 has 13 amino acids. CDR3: CATRRREQNGYTF. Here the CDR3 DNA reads TGTGCCACCCGCCGGAGGGAACAGAATGGCTACACCTTC.

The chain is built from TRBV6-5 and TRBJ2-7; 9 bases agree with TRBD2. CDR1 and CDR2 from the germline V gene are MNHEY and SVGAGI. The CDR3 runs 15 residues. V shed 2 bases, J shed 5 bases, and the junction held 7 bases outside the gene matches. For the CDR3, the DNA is TGTGCCAGCAGTTACGAAGGTCTAGCGGGGAACGAGCAGTACTTC. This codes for CASSYEGLAGNEQYF.

CDR3 protein: CASSIGDGDQPQHF. The CDR3 bases are TGTGCCAGTAGTATTGGGGACGGAGATCAGCCCCAGCATTTT. The chain couples TRBV19 to TRBJ1-5; perhaps TRBD1 as D (5 bases). V shed 3 bases and J shed 5 bases, with 11 bases lying between them. The CDR3 totals 14 residues. The germline V gene encodes CDR1 LNHDA and CDR2 SQIVND (reference sequence).

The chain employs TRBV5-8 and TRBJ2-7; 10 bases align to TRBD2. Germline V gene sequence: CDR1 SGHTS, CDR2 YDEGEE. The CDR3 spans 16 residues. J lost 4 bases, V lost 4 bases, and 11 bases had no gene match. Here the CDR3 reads CASSPARTSGAYEQYF. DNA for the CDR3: TGTGCCAGCAGCCCAGCAAGGACTAGCGGAGCGTACGAGCAGTACTTC.

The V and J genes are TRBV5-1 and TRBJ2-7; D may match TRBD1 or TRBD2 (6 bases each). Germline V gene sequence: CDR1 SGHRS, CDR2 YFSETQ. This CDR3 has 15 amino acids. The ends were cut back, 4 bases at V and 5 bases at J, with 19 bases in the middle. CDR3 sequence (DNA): TGCGCCAGCAGCCCCCGGGGTGGGGGGCGCGACGAGCAGTACTTC. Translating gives CASSPRGGGRDEQYF.